This T cell receptor beta chain stems from a study of radiotherapy plus CTLA-4 blockade in lung cancer. Study-wide results and caveats: Reports state that early shifts in blood T cell clones, with interferon-beta, best predicted response.

The CDR3 length is 14 residues. Trimming took 6 bases from V and 5 from J; bases not matched to a gene: 3. Germline V lookup: CDR1 MNHEY, CDR2 SVGAGI. About this clone: The antigen is unknown.

Alongside CTLA-4 blockade with ipilimumab, patients with chemo-refractory metastatic non-small-cell lung cancer received focal radiation. The method was immunoSEQ multiplex PCR; TCRdb's version includes in-frame clones alone and lacks a portion of them. The sample lists around 65,000 clones; around 77% were seen once. This sequence originates from a human donor with non-small cell lung cancer who had a complete response to radiotherapy plus ipilimumab. The chain is built from TRBV6-5 and TRBJ1-5; TRBD1 aligns across 11 bases. Sequenced material: peripheral blood, taken from a patient treated with radiotherapy plus ipilimumab. The CDR3 region has the DNA TGTGCCAGCAGCCCGGACAGGGGGCATCAGCCCCAGCATTTT. Amino acid sequence: CASSPDRGHQPQHF.